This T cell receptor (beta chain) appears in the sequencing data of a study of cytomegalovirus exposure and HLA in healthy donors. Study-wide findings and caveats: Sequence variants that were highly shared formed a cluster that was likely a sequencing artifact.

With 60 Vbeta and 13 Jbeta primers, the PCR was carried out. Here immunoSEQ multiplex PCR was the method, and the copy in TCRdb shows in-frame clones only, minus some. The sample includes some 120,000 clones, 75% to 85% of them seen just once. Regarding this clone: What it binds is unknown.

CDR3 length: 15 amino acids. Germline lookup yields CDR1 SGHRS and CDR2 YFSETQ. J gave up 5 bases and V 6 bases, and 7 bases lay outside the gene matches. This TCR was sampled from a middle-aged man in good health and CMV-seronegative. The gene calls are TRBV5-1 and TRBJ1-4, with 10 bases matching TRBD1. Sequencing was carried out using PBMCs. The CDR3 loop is CASTDQGQGNEKLFF. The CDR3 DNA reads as TGCGCCAGCACCGACCAGGGACAGGGGAATGAAAAACTGTTTTTT.